Given below is one T cell receptor beta chain in context. Random hexamers served to reverse transcribe about 0.5 to 1 ug RNA. TCRdb re-derived calls from the immunoSEQ multiplex PCR reads in MiXCR, one entry per CDR3 protein. The sample has 100,000 to 150,000 distinct CDR3 sequences; 90% to 95% are singletons. Deletions cut 4 bases from V and 3 bases from J, with 5 bases between. CDR1 is SGHNT and CDR2 is YYREEE in the germline V gene (reference sequence). The CDR3 has 11 residues. The data were taken from a study of CD8 T cells in Susac syndrome. What was sequenced was CD8+ T cells from PBMCs. The receptor comes from a human donor with Susac syndrome. This sequence joins TRBV5-4 and TRBJ2-7, with D possibly matching TRBD2 (5 bases). The CDR3 DNA sequence: TGTGCCAGCAGCCGGGACTACGAGCAGTACTTC. Residues: CASSRDYEQYF.